The 7 T cell receptor beta chains given below trace back to one sample, sequenced in a study of blood T cell repertoires in COVID-19. Assay: immunoSEQ multiplex PCR; the TCRdb copy retains only in-frame clones and omits some. Seen here are 200,000 to 250,000 clones, roughly 88% observed once, and the top ten hold 5.5% to 6%. The sample taken for sequencing was peripheral blood. The receptors here all came from a woman older than 75 with COVID-19, enrolled during active disease.

This chain links TRBV18 with TRBJ1-6, with 7 bases lining up with TRBD1. Germline V gene lookup returns CDR1 KGHSH and CDR2 LQKENI. The CDR3 consists of 15 residues. Unmatched junction bases numbered 8, after V lost 5 bases and J lost 7 bases. The CDR3 protein is CASSGDRARNSPLHF. CDR3 DNA sequence: TGTGCCAGCTCAGGCGACAGGGCTCGGAATTCACCCCTCCACTTT.

The V and J genes are TRBV11-3 and TRBJ2-7; 9 bases are a match to TRBD1. The germline V gene has CDR1 SGHNT and CDR2 YENEEA. The CDR3 is made up of 14 amino acids. Trimming cost V 1 base and J 6 bases; bases outside gene matches: 4. CDR3 sequence: CASSLAGTGCEQYV. The CDR3 DNA reads as TGTGCCAGCAGCTTAGCCGGGACAGGGTGCGAGCAGTACGTC.

The chain links TRBV5-1 to TRBJ2-3; unclear D gene. Germline CDR1 is SGHRS and CDR2 is YFSETQ. The CDR3 is 14 residues long. Trimming shortened V by 2 bases and J by 3 bases, and 10 bases separated the two germline ends. This chain's CDR3 is CASSFSLGTDTQYF. CDR3 DNA: TGCGCCAGCAGCTTTTCCCTAGGAACAGATACGCAGTATTTT.

V usage is TRBV27 and J usage is TRBJ1-6; TRBD1 agrees at 7 bases. V gave up 3 bases and J gave up 7 bases; unmatched junction bases: 9. The germline gives CDR1 MNHEY, CDR2 SMNVEV (reference sequence). The length of the CDR3 is 16 residues. The CDR3 reads CASSFSPGTANSPLHF. The DNA of the CDR3 is TGTGCCAGCAGTTTCTCCCCCGGGACAGCCAATTCACCCCTCCACTTT.

The count of this clone is one. The rearrangement uses TRBV7-2 and TRBJ1-1; D might be TRBD1 (5 bases). Trimming removed 1 base from V and 2 bases from J, with 8 bases in between. CDR3 length equals 14 residues. Germline CDR1 and CDR2: SGHTA and FQGNSA. CDR3 region: CASSLEGFNTEAFF. The CDR3 DNA sequence: TGTGCCAGCAGCTTAGAGGGGTTCAACACTGAAGCTTTCTTT.

This clone was detected only a few times. The rearrangement links TRBV24-1 to TRBJ1-6; unclear D gene. The CDR3 totals 19 residues. V lost 2 bases and J 0 bases, leaving 16 bases between the germline ends. CDR1 and CDR2 from the germline V gene are KGHDR and SFDVKD. As DNA, the CDR3 is TGTGCCACCAGTGATTCACCCCGGCAGGTGAGCTCCTATAATTCACCCCTCCACTTT. Amino acid sequence: CATSDSPRQVSSYNSPLHF.

The chain couples TRBV5-4 to TRBJ1-2; possibly TRBD1 for D (5 bases). V was cut by 4 bases and J by 7 bases, with 20 bases left in between. The CDR3 covers 15 residues. Germline V gene sequence: CDR1 SGHNT, CDR2 YYREEE (reference sequence). The CDR3 region has the DNA TGTGCCAGCAGCCCTGCTGGGGACTCTCGAGGTGGCTACACCTTC. This sequence encodes CASSPAGDSRGGYTF.